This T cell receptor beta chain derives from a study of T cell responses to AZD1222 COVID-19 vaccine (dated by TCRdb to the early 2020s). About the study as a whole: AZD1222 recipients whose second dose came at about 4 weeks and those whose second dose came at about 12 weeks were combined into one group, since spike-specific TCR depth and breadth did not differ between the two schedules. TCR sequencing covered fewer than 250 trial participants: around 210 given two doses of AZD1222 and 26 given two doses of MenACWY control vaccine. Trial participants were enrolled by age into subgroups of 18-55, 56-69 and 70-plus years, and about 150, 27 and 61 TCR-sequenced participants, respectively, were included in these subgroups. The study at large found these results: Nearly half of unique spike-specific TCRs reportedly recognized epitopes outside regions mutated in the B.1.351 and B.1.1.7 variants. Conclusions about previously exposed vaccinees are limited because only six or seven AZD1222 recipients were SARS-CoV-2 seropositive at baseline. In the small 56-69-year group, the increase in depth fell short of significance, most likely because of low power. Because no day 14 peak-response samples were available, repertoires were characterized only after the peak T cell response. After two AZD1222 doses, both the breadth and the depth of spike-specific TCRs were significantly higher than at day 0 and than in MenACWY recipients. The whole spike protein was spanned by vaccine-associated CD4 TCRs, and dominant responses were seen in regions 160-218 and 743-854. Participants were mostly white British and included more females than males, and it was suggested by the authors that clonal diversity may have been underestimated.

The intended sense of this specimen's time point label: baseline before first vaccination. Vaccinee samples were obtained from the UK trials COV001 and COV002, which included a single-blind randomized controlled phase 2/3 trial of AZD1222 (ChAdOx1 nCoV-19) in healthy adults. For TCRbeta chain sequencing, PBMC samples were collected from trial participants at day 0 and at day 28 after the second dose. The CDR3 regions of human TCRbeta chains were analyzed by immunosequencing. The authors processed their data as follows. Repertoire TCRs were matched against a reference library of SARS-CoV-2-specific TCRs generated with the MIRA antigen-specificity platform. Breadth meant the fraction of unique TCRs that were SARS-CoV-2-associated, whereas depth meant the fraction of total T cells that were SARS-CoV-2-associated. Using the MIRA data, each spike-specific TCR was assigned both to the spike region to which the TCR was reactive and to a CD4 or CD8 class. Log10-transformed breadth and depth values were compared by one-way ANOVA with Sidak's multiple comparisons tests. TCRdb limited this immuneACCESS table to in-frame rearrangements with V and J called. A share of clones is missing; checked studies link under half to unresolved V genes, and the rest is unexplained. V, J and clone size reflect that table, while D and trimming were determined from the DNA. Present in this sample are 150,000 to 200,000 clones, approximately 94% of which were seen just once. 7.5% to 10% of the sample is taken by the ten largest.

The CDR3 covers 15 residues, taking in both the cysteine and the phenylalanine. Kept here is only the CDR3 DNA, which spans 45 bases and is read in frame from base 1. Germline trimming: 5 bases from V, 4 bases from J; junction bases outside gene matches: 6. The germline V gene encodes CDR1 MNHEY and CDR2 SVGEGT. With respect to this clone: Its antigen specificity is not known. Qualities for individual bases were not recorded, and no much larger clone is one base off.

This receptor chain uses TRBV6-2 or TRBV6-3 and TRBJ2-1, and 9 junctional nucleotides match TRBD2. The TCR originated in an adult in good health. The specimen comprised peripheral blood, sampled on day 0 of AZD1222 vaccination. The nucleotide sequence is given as TGTGCCAGCAGTCTGCGGGGGGGAGTTTACAATGAGCAGTTCTTC. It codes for CASSLRGGVYNEQFF.